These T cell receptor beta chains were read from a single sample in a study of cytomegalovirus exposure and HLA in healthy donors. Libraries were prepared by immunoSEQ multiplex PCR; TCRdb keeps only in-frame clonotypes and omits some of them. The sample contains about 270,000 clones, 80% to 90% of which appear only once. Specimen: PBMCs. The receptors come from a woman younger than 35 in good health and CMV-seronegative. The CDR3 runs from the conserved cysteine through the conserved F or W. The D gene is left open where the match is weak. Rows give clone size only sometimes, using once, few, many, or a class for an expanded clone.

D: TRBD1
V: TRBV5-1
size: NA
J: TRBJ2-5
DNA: TGCGCCAGCAGCTCGGGACAGGGGGCGCGGGAGACCCAGTACTTC
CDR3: CASSSGQGARETQYF

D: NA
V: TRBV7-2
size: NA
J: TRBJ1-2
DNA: TGTGCCAGCAGCTCACAGGGTCTGTGGTATGGCTACACCTTC
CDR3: CASSSQGLWYGYTF

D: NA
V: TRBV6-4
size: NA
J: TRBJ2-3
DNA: TGTGCCAGCAGCCACGCTGCGCTCGATACGCAGTATTTT
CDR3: CASSHAALDTQYF

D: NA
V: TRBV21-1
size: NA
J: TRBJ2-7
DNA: TGTGCCAGCAGCAAAGCACCGGACAGGAGAATTCACGAGCAGTACTTC
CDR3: CASSKAPDRRIHEQYF

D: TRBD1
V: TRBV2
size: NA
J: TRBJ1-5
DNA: TGTGCCAGCAGGGGACAGGTCCGCAATCAGCCCCAGCATTTT
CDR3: CASRGQVRNQPQHF

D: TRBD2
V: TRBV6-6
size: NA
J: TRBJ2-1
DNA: TGTGCCAGCAGTTTTAGCGGGAGCTCCTACAATGAGCAGTTCTTC
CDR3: CASSFSGSSYNEQFF

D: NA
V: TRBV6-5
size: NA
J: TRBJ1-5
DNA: TGTGCCAGCAGTTACCGATCCGGGAGAGGCGATCAGCCCCAGCATTTT
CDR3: CASSYRSGRGDQPQHF

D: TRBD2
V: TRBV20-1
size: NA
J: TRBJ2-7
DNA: TGCGCGGGGGGGACGGTCTACGAGCAGTACTTC
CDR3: CAGGTVYEQYF

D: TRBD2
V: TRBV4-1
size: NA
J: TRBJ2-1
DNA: TGCGCCAGCAGCCCGGGACTAGACAACTACAATGAGCAGTTCTTC
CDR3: CASSPGLDNYNEQFF

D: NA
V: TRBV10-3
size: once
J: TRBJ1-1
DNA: TGTGCCATCAGCCCCACCCAGGACACTGAAGCTTTCTTT
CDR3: CAISPTQDTEAFF

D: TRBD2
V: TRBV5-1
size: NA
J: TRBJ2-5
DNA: TGCGCCAGCAGCTTGGTGCGGGGGGGCCAATTTTTGCAAGAGACCCAGTACTTC
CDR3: CASSLVRGGQFLQETQYF

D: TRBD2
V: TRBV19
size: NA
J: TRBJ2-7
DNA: TGTGCCAGTAGTATAACGGGACTAGCGGCGGACGAGCAGTACTTC
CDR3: CASSITGLAADEQYF

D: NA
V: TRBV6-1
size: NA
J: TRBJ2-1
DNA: TGTGCCAGCGTTCGAACGAGAAACTCCTACAATGAGCAGTTCTTC
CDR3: CASVRTRNSYNEQFF

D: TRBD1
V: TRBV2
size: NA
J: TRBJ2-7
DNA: TGTGCCAGCAGCGACGATACACAGGGGGCCTACGAGCAGTACTTC
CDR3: CASSDDTQGAYEQYF

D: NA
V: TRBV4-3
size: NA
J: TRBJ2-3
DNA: TGCGCCAGCAGCCAAGATGGCACTAAGGCCGATACGCAGTATTTT
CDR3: CASSQDGTKADTQYF